This T cell receptor (beta chain) emerged from a study of blood T cell repertoires in COVID-19. Study-level information: Some COVID-19 samples were acute and others convalescent; all came from the United States, Italy and Spain.

CDR1 is SEHNR, CDR2 FQNEAQ, per germline (reference sequence). The CDR3 covers 14 residues. After removal of 4 bases from V and 3 bases from J, the junction contained 3 bases not matched to a gene. TCRdb's table, derived via immunoSEQ multiplex PCR, lists solely in-frame clones and lacks some. This sample has 95,000 to 150,000 clones; roughly 70% occur once, and the top ten carry about 0.85%. This sequence originates from a human donor with acute or convalescent COVID-19. The donor label of this sample is uncertain. Sequenced input: peripheral blood. The rearrangement joins TRBV7-9 to TRBJ1-2; 9 bases align to TRBD1. The CDR3 is CASSSGQGHYGYTF. The CDR3 coding sequence is TGTGCCAGCAGCTCGGGACAGGGACACTATGGCTACACCTTC.